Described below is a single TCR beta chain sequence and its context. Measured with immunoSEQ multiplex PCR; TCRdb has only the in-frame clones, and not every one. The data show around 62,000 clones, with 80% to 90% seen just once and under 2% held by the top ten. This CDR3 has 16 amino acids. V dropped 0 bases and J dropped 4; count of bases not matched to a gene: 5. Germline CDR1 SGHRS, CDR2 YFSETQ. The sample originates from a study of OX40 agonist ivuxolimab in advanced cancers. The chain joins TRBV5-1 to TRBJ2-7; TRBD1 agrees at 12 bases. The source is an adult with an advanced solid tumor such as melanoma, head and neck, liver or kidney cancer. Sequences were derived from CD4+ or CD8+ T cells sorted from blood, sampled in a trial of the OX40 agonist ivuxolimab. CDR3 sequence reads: CASSLVAGQGAYEQYF. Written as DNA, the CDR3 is TGCGCCAGCAGCTTGGTGGCGGGACAGGGGGCGTACGAGCAGTACTTC.